The 18 T cell receptor beta chains below come from one sample, sequenced in a study of cytotoxic CD8 clonotypes in ibrutinib-treated CLL. Profiling relied on immunoSEQ multiplex PCR, and the TCRdb table lists in-frame clones only, not all of them. The repertoire holds approximately 46,000 clones, roughly two thirds seen once, with approximately 12% in the top ten. The sequencing here drew on PBMCs, taken after 12 months of ibrutinib treatment. These receptors came from a human donor with chronic lymphocytic leukemia.

This chain joins TRBV5-6 and TRBJ1-1; D not resolved. Germline V lookup: CDR1 SGHDT, CDR2 YYEEEE. The CDR3 contains 12 residues. Trimming cost V 7 bases and J 5 bases, with 12 bases left between them. The CDR3 sequence: CASQGGGTEAFF. CDR3 sequence (DNA): TGTGCCAGCCAAGGCGGAGGGACTGAAGCTTTCTTT.

A few counts support this clone. The CDR3 protein is CASSLQGTGELFF. CDR3 sequence (DNA): TGCGCCAGCAGCCTACAGGGGACCGGGGAGCTGTTTTTT. The chain is built from TRBV4-1 and TRBJ2-2; 7 bases match TRBD1. V lost 4 bases, J lost 5 bases, and 1 base stayed unmatched. CDR3 length: 13 amino acids. The V gene's germline CDR1 is MGHRA and CDR2 YSYEKL.

V gene TRBV27 combines with J gene TRBJ2-1; tentatively, D is TRBD2 (5 bases). Per the germline V gene, CDR1 is MNHEY and CDR2 is SMNVEV (reference sequence). Trimming removed 6 bases at V and 2 bases at J, with 11 bases between. The CDR3 has 14 amino acids. CDR3 sequence: CASRFRGTYNEQFF. The CDR3 coding sequence is TGTGCCAGCAGATTCCGGGGAACCTACAATGAGCAGTTCTTC.

The rearrangement uses TRBV21-1 and TRBJ1-5. TRBV21-1 is a documented pseudogene. This CDR3 contains 13 residues. This CDR3 is CASSGTGEKAQHF. The CDR3 DNA is TGTGCCAGCAGCGGGACGGGGGAAAAAGCCCAGCATTTT.

The count of this clone is one. The V and J genes are TRBV14 and TRBJ2-7; D unresolved. The V end lost 4 bases, the J end lost 1 base, and 8 bases lay between the germline ends. The CDR3 consists of 13 residues. The V gene's germline CDR1 is SGHDN and CDR2 FVKESK. CDR3 in DNA: TGTGCCAGCAGCCTTATGGGTTCCTACGAGCAGTACTTC. It is translated as CASSLMGSYEQYF.

The V and J genes are TRBV7-3 and TRBJ2-3, with 12 positions matching TRBD2. V shed 6 bases and J 3 bases; nucleotides not matched to a gene: 7. The CDR3 totals 16 residues. In germline, CDR1 is SGHTA, CDR2 FQGTGA. The CDR3 here is CASSEPTSGSTDTQYF. The CDR3 DNA is TGTGCCAGCAGTGAACCGACTAGCGGGAGTACAGATACGCAGTATTTT. The full variable domain, completed using reference TRBV7-3 and TRBJ2-3, is GAGVSQTPSNKVTEKGKYVELRCDPISGHTALYWYRQSLGQGPEFLIYFQGTGAADDSGLPNDRFFAVRPEGSVSTLKIQRTERGDSAVYLCASSEPTSGSTDTQYFGPGTRLTVL.

The chain uses TRBV5-1 and TRBJ2-2; D is possibly TRBD1 (6 bases). The CDR3 is 13 residues long. The V and J ends lost 4 bases and 7 bases respectively, with 11 bases between them. Germline values: CDR1 SGHRS, CDR2 YFSETQ. The DNA for the CDR3 is TGCGCCAGCAGCCCAGGGGAGTACGGGGAGCTGTTTTTT. It translates to CASSPGEYGELFF.

V is TRBV28 and J is TRBJ1-1, with a possible D match to TRBD1 (6 bases). V lost 5 bases to trimming and J lost 0 bases, with 13 bases between them. Germline values: CDR1 MDHEN, CDR2 SYDVKM. This CDR3 comprises 15 residues. The CDR3 loop is CASSPWTAMNTEAFF. CDR3 bases: TGTGCCAGCAGTCCCTGGACAGCCATGAACACTGAAGCTTTCTTT.

The rearrangement links TRBV5-4 to TRBJ2-1; 10 nucleotides line up with TRBD2. Germline V gene sequence: CDR1 SGHNT, CDR2 YYREEE (reference sequence). This CDR3 comprises 17 residues. The trim removed 0 bases at V and 7 bases at J, leaving 10 bases unmatched. CDR3 residues: CASSLEGSASGSNEQFF. CDR3 nucleotides: TGTGCCAGCAGCTTGGAAGGATCGGCTAGCGGGAGTAATGAGCAGTTCTTC. Based on the CDR3 plus reference TRBV5-4 and TRBJ2-1, the full variable domain is ETGVTQSPTHLIKTRGQQVTLRCSSQSGHNTVSWYQQALGQGPQFIFQYYREEENGRGNFPPRFSGLQFPNYSSELNVNALELDDSALYLCASSLEGSASGSNEQFFGPGTRLTVL.

For the CDR3, the DNA is TGTGCCAGCAGCCCCTCAGGAGGGAACACCGGGGAGCTGTTTTTT. Its translation is CASSPSGGNTGELFF. The chain is built from TRBV7-3 and TRBJ2-2; a possible D gene is TRBD2 (5 bases). The CDR3 has 15 residues. Germline V CDR1 and CDR2: SGHTA, FQGTGA. Between the trimmed V and J ends, which lost 5 bases and 1 base, there was a span of 11 bases.

This chain links TRBV9 with TRBJ1-1; D is undetermined. The length of the CDR3 is 11 residues. Germline CDR1 reads SGDLS; CDR2 reads YYNGEE. V was trimmed by 4 bases and J by 10 bases, leaving 11 bases between them. The CDR3 sequence: CASSPWVGAFF. The CDR3 bases are TGTGCCAGCAGCCCTTGGGTGGGAGCTTTCTTT.

The V call is TRBV6-5, the J call TRBJ2-7; D is uncertain. This CDR3 has 11 residues. The germline gives CDR1 MNHEY, CDR2 SVGAGI. Trimming removed 6 bases from V and 2 bases from J, with 5 bases in between. For the CDR3, the DNA is TGTGCCAGCAGCTCCCCCTACGAGCAGTACTTC. Protein product: CASSSPYEQYF.

The chain is built from TRBV7-2 and TRBJ1-5, with D perhaps matching TRBD1 (6 bases). Germline V gene lookup returns CDR1 SGHTA and CDR2 FQGNSA. The ends were cut back, 5 bases at V and 4 bases at J, with 15 bases in the middle. The CDR3 is made up of 15 amino acids. As DNA, the CDR3 is TGTGCCAGCAGCACGCGAACAACAGGGAATCAGCCCCAGCATTTT. It translates to CASSTRTTGNQPQHF. The full variable domain, in which reference TRBV7-2 and TRBJ1-5 provide the parts outside the CDR3, is GAGVSQSPSNKVTEKGKDVELRCDPISGHTALYWYRQSLGQGLEFLIYFQGNSAPDKSGLPSDRFSAERTGGSVSTLTIQRTQQEDSAVYLCASSTRTTGNQPQHFGDGTRLSIL.

The V call is TRBV23-1, the J call TRBJ2-4, with D maybe TRBD1 (6 bases). TRBV23-1 is known as an ORF, though its function is uncertain. The CDR3 is 17 residues long. Trimming took off 4 bases at V and 0 bases at J, with 16 bases between the two ends. The CDR3 reads CASSLDRITLAKNIQYF. CDR3 nucleotide sequence: TGCGCCAGCAGTCTAGACAGGATAACCCTAGCCAAAAACATTCAGTACTTC.

The gene calls are TRBV5-4 and TRBJ1-2; 8 nucleotides agree with TRBD1. V lost 6 bases to trimming and J lost 4 bases; unmatched junction nucleotides: 8. The CDR3 spans 14 residues. The germline gives CDR1 SGHNT, CDR2 YYREEE (reference sequence). The CDR3 DNA reads TGTGCCAGCAATCTAGACAGGGGAGGCTATGGCTACACCTTC. Protein: CASNLDRGGYGYTF.

This clone has a single count. The chain recombines TRBV10-3 with TRBJ2-6; D is possibly TRBD2 (6 bases). CDR3 length equals 20 residues. CDR1 is ENHRY, CDR2 SYGVKD, per germline. Trimming removed 3 bases at V and 0 bases at J, with 21 bases between. In DNA form, the CDR3 reads TGTGCCATCAGTGATCCGGTGGCTGGAGGGAGCCTCTCTGGGGCCAACGTCCTGACTTTC. As protein: CAISDPVAGGSLSGANVLTF.

The rearrangement links TRBV19 to TRBJ2-7; 8 bases fit TRBD2. The CDR3 sequence is 17 residues long. Germline V gene data show CDR1 as LNHDA and CDR2 as SQIVND (reference sequence). Trimming cost V 0 bases and J 1 base; bases outside gene matches: 8. The CDR3 loop reads CASSIEGGGTFSYEQYF. The CDR3 DNA reads TGTGCCAGTAGTATAGAAGGCGGGGGGACATTTTCCTACGAGCAGTACTTC.

The CDR3 DNA reads TGTGCCACCAGCCTCCTGGGTAGCGGGAGTGGCAATGAGCAGTTCTTC. Translation: CATSLLGSGSGNEQFF. The gene calls are TRBV15 and TRBJ2-1, with 9 bases matching TRBD2. There are 16 residues in the CDR3. V trimming: 5 bases; J trimming: 6 bases; junction bases outside the gene matches: 11. Germline loops: CDR1 LNHNV, CDR2 YYDKDF (reference sequence).